These T cell receptor beta chains were read from a single sample in a study of cytomegalovirus exposure and HLA in healthy donors. Sequencing used immunoSEQ multiplex PCR; TCRdb keeps in-frame clones, though not all of them. The sample holds about 100,000 clones; around two thirds are singletons and the top ten take 3.5% to 4%. The sequencing sample was made of PBMCs. The receptor source for this set is a man aged 25-45 years in good health and CMV-seropositive. Each CDR3 is given with its conserved first and last residue. The order of the fields is V gene, CDR3 protein.

V: TRBV6-1; CDR3: CASSESWQGETQYF
V: TRBV10-3; CDR3: CAISERLAGGETQYF
V: TRBV15; CDR3: CATSSRAGTLFTGELFF
V: TRBV19; CDR3: CASSMGPGPYGYTF
V: TRBV6-6; CDR3: CASSYGDRVYEQYF
V: TRBV6-5; CDR3: CASSQGDFYEQYF
V: TRBV5-4; CDR3: CASSETILAYNEQFF
V: TRBV19; CDR3: CASTSQGGSNTEAFF
V: TRBV11-2; CDR3: CASSLVHYEQYF
V: TRBV6-5; CDR3: CASSFGTPSYEQYF
V: TRBV2; CDR3: CASNPRWATEAFF
V: TRBV6-4; CDR3: CASSEGGTGRDTQYF
V: TRBV11-2; CDR3: CASSRNPTSPLHF
V: TRBV7-9; CDR3: CASSFGVDGYTF
V: TRBV30; CDR3: CAWSRDYSNQPQHF
V: TRBV28; CDR3: CASSLAGLETQYF
V: TRBV15; CDR3: CATSRGAGGSQPQHF
V: TRBV10-2; CDR3: CASSLTGVEPQHF
V: TRBV6-5; CDR3: CASSLAGRSYEQYF
V: TRBV6-1; CDR3: CASSLGTVYKQFF
V: TRBV18; CDR3: CASSPPNQGIYTGELFF
V: TRBV5-5; CDR3: CASSFRYDYEQYF
V: TRBV5-4; CDR3: CATFRGSEKLFF
V: TRBV5-1; CDR3: CASSLEYSTGELFF
V: TRBV5-6; CDR3: CASSSKWARRGYTF
V: TRBV2; CDR3: CASRRQGTETQYF
V: TRBV19; CDR3: CASSMGSQPQHF
V: TRBV28; CDR3: CASSSRGGVSTDTQYF
V: TRBV6-5; CDR3: CASSPTGTGVQPQHF
V: TRBV6-5; CDR3: CASSYRDRDSYTF
V: TRBV4-1; CDR3: CASSQEGSRLLSEQYF
V: TRBV27; CDR3: CASSLSPTGNEQYF
V: TRBV5-6; CDR3: CASSPWAAGETQYF
V: TRBV5-1; CDR3: CASSKPGQGNYEQYF
V: TRBV4-1; CDR3: CASSAGLAIETQYF
V: TRBV11-2; CDR3: CASSLAGRKLFF
V: TRBV2; CDR3: CASSVYGYTF
V: TRBV11-2; CDR3: CALTGQPQHF
V: TRBV6-1; CDR3: CASRYHNEQFF
V: TRBV18; CDR3: CASSPDSTGNTIYF
V: TRBV5-1; CDR3: CASSLGGDQPQHF
V: TRBV19; CDR3: CASSLRTGPGTDTQYF
V: TRBV4-1; CDR3: CASSPREIAGANVLTF
V: TRBV5-1; CDR3: CASSSSAASGGYTQYF
V: TRBV7-2; CDR3: CASSYTGPRAQHF
V: TRBV19; CDR3: CASSIAGSGGGSYEQYF
V: TRBV19; CDR3: CASSIQGGGAYTDTQYF
V: TRBV2; CDR3: CASSDGGSGSYEQYF
V: TRBV7-2; CDR3: CASSLRQGNQPQHF
V: TRBV5-4; CDR3: CASSRDKVKGEQYF
V: TRBV10-1; CDR3: CASSESWSTVAGGGEQFF
V: TRBV5-1; CDR3: CASSEISGGQETQYF
V: TRBV6-1; CDR3: CASSLSGYGYTF
V: TRBV14; CDR3: CASSQDRRAGDYNEQFF